What follows are 10 T cell receptor beta chains derived from one specimen sequenced in a study of T and B cells in COVID-19 patients. Multiplex PCR with BIOMED2 TRB-A/B primer pools amplified TRB rearrangements. TCRdb reprocessed the multiplex PCR reads via MiXCR and lists one record per CDR3 protein. The sample includes about 1,000 distinct CDR3 sequences, 28% of them seen just once. TRB was amplified from around 250-500 ng of blood genomic DNA. The sample comprised blood. These TCRs come from a human donor with active COVID-19.

This clonotype qualifies as medium-sized (0.01 to 0.1%). CDR3 loop: CASSLRTGANEKLFF. The CDR3 coding sequence is TGTGCCAGCAGCTTAAGGACTGGGGCTAATGAAAAACTGTTTTTT. The chain combines TRBV5-6 with TRBJ1-4; no clear D. The CDR3 length is 15 residues. Germline V gene sequence: CDR1 SGHDT, CDR2 YYEEEE. Trimming removed 2 bases at V and 3 bases at J, with 11 bases between.

A word on this clonotype: A read error may produce the germline difference seen at one junction end. This sequence joins TRBV19 and TRBJ2-1; the D call may be TRBD1 or TRBD2 (6 bases each). CDR1 and CDR2 (germline): LNHDA, SQIVND (reference sequence). The CDR3 runs 15 residues. The DNA for the CDR3 is TGTGCCAGTATTATAGATGCGGGACAAAACTACGAGCAGTTCTTC. This encodes CASIIDAGQNYEQFF.

This clonotype ranks as medium-sized. J is TRBJ2-7 and V is TRBV6-5; 8 bases are shared with TRBD2. The CDR3 is 16 residues long. Germline CDR1 and CDR2: MNHEY and SVGAGI. V gave up 6 bases and J gave up 3 bases; unmatched junction bases: 13. The DNA for the CDR3 is TGTGCCAGCAGGGGGGGGGGGAGCGGGAGAGGCTACGAGCAGTACTTC. Amino acid sequence: CASRGGGSGRGYEQYF.

Judged by abundance, this clonotype is large. V usage is TRBV13 and J usage is TRBJ1-3; D is uncertain. The CDR3 is made up of 14 amino acids. Trimming pared 1 base from V and 1 base from J, leaving 5 bases between. Looked up from germline, CDR1 is PRHDT and CDR2 is FYEKMQ (reference sequence). The CDR3 loop reads CASSLEGSGNTIYF. CDR3 nucleotide sequence: TGTGCCAGCAGCTTAGAGGGATCTGGAAACACCATATATTTT.

This clonotype is large within its sample. The chain links TRBV19 to TRBJ1-6; D unresolved. The CDR3 extends over 13 amino acids. Trimming took 6 bases from V and 9 from J, leaving 12 bases between them. Germline V gene lookup returns CDR1 LNHDA and CDR2 SQIVND (reference sequence). This CDR3 is CASSPMMGSPLHF. DNA for the CDR3: TGTGCCAGTAGCCCTATGATGGGTTCACCCCTCCACTTT.

This clonotype is deemed large. The V call is TRBV15, the J call TRBJ2-2; TRBD1 aligns across 10 bases. This CDR3 contains 15 residues. V was pared by 3 bases and J by 5 bases, with 3 bases of the junction left unmatched. CDR1 and CDR2 from the germline V gene are LNHNV and YYDKDF (reference sequence). Here the CDR3 DNA reads TGTGCCACCAGCAGCGGGACAGGGGTAACCGGGGAGCTGTTTTTT. Its translation: CATSSGTGVTGELFF.

This clonotype is large. The chain joins TRBV18 to TRBJ2-2, with D tentatively TRBD1 (6 bases). The germline V gene encodes CDR1 KGHSH and CDR2 LQKENI. Trimming left V 0 bases short and J 5 bases short, with 13 bases between. This CDR3 has 16 amino acids. CDR3 DNA: TGTGCCAGCTCACCACCCAGGGGAGCAAGTACCGGGGAGCTGTTTTTT. This translates into CASSPPRGASTGELFF.

This clonotype is labeled large. The chain is built from TRBV13 and TRBJ1-1; tentative D call: TRBD1 (5 bases). CDR3 length equals 14 residues. Per germline, CDR1 PRHDT and CDR2 FYEKMQ (reference sequence). The V and J ends lost 1 base and 8 bases respectively, with 14 bases between them. The CDR3 DNA is TGTGCCAGCAGCTTAGAAGGCGCGGGGGTCGAAGCTTTCTTT. Protein sequence: CASSLEGAGVEAFF.

By sample fraction, this clonotype is large (0.1 to 1%). The chain couples TRBV30 to TRBJ2-2; possibly TRBD1 for D (5 bases). The V end was cut by 0 bases, the J end by 1 base, with 6 bases between. Per the germline V gene, CDR1 is GTSNPN and CDR2 is SVGIG (reference sequence). The CDR3 is 14 amino acids. The CDR3 DNA sequence: TGTGCCTGGAGTGTCACAGGGAACACCGGGGAGCTGTTTTTT. Encoded protein: CAWSVTGNTGELFF. Filled out from reference TRBV30 and TRBJ2-2, the complete variable domain reads SQTIHQWPATLVQPVGSPLSLECTVEGTSNPNLYWYRQAAGRGLQLLFYSVGIGQISSEVPQNLSASRPQDRQFILSSKKLLLSDSGFYLCAWSVTGNTGELFFGEGSRLTVL.

The chain combines TRBV28 with TRBJ1-2; TRBD1 agrees at 7 bases. Looked up from germline, CDR1 is MDHEN and CDR2 is SYDVKM. The CDR3 extends over 14 amino acids. The ends lost 7 bases at V and 0 bases at J; junction bases unmatched: 5. CDR3 loop: CASTRTGTNYGYTF. The CDR3 DNA sequence: TGTGCCAGCACGCGGACAGGAACTAACTATGGCTACACCTTC.